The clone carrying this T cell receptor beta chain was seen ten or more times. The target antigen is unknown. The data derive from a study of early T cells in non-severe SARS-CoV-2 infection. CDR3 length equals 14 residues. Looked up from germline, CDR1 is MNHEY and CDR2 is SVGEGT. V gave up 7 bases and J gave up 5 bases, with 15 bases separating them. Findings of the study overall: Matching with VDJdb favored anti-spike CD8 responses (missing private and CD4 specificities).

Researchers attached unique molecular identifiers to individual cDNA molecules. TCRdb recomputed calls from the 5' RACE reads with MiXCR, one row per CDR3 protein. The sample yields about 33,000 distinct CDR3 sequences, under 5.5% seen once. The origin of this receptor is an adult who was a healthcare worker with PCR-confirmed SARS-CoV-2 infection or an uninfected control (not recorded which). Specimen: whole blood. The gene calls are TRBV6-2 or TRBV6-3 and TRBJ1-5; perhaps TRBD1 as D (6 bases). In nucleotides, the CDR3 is TGTGCCAGCACTCGAACCGACAGGTATCAGCCCCAGCATTTT. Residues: CASTRTDRYQPQHF.